The present T cell receptor beta chain was sequenced within a study of cytomegalovirus exposure and HLA in healthy donors. On the study more broadly: Among the 400 or so donors who were genotyped, roughly 86% fell in the genetic ancestry cluster that is associated with self-reported Caucasian donors. Whole-study findings and limits: Earlier findings revealed that most TCR beta V segments proved productive either about 87% or about 30% of the time. Another analysis was done later, and it associated 15,000 to 20,000 TCR beta sequences with HLA alleles at 0.05 false discovery rate. A later analysis appeared to link common viral pathogens to several of the most significant clusters.

Use of 60 Vbeta and 13 Jbeta primers characterized the PCR. Method: immunoSEQ multiplex PCR; TCRdb's copy keeps in-frame clones and lacks some. The data contain under 200,000 clones, roughly 80% of them singletons. About this clone itself: Its specificity is unknown.

The receptor's source is a male donor in good health and CMV-seropositive. The specimen sequenced was PBMCs.

The DNA for the CDR3 is TGTGCCAGCAGTTTGACAGGGCCCCATGGCTACACCTTC. Protein product: CASSLTGPHGYTF. This chain links TRBV27 with TRBJ1-2, with 7 bases identical to TRBD1. CDR3 length: 13 amino acids. Germline CDR1 and CDR2: MNHEY and SMNVEV (reference sequence). The V and J ends lost 3 bases and 6 bases, in that order; junction bases with no gene match: 4.